This TCR beta chain was sequenced during a study of beta chain features in type 1 diabetes. Findings and limits, study-wide: The similarity of naive, central memory and Treg TCRB repertoires appeared greater among patients than among healthy donors.

Details on this clone: Its antigen remains unidentified.

Around 110 mL of blood, on average, came from one heparinised draw per donor. CDR1 and CDR2 from the germline V gene are MNHEY and SVGAGI. V was cut by 6 bases and J by 13 bases, with 13 bases left in between. CDR3 length: 11 residues. Every bit of the isolated RNA underwent reverse transcription, so sequencing read expressed TCRB transcripts. Clones were sequenced by immunoSEQ multiplex PCR, and TCRdb holds only the in-frame ones, with some missing. The sample consists of over 150,000 clones, approximately 13% of them appearing once. The sample was central memory CD4+ T cells from blood. V usage is TRBV6-5 and J usage is TRBJ2-1; D uncertain. The sequence was obtained from a woman younger than 30 in good health. CDR3 DNA: TGTGCCAGCAGATTCTTCACAGAACAGTTCTTC. This encodes CASRFFTEQFF.